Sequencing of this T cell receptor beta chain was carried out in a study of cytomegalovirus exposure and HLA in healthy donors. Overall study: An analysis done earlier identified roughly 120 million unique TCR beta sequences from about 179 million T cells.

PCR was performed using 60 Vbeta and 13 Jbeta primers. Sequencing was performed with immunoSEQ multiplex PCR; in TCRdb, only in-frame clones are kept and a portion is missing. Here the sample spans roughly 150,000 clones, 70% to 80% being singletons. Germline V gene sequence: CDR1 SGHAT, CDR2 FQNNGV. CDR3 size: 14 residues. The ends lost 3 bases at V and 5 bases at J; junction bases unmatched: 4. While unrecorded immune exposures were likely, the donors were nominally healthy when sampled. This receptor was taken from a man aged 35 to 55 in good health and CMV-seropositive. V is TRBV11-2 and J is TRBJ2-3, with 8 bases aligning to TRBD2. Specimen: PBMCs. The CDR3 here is CASSFLLAGDTQYF. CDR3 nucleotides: TGTGCCAGCAGCTTCCTCCTAGCGGGAGATACGCAGTATTTT.